The subject of this entry is one TCR beta chain. Its cognate antigen is unknown. This sample is drawn from a study of post-analysis software for immune sequencing data. Whole-study findings and limits: Five TRBV segments, including TRBV5-6, TRBV5-1 and TRBV20-1, were more frequent in patients than controls.

Each TCR beta cDNA library carried unique molecular identifiers. One entry per CDR3 protein results from TCRdb running MiXCR on the PCR reads. The table includes about 820,000 distinct CDR3 sequences, about 53% detected once. Losses at the gene ends were 5 bases for V and 8 bases for J; bases not matched to a gene: 8. Germline V gene data show CDR1 as SGHTA and CDR2 as FQGNSA. This CDR3 region has 13 residues. The chain couples TRBV7-2 to TRBJ2-7, with 8 positions matching TRBD2. The receptor's source is a girl between 10 and 17 years old with multiple sclerosis. Sequences were obtained from blood. CDR3 sequence (DNA): TGTGCCAGCAGCCCCGGACTAGCTTGGCAGCAGTACTTC. Protein: CASSPGLAWQQYF.